The 18 T cell receptor beta chains reported below all come from one sample, sequenced in a study of control samples from healthy donors and cancer patients. Repertoires were generated with immunoSEQ multiplex PCR, while TCRdb's copy carries only in-frame clones and drops some. There are about 97,000 clones in the sample; about 92% occur only once, and about 2.5% lies in the top ten. The sequenced sample was blood. These receptors were obtained from a woman aged 18-29 years in good health.

This chain joins TRBV19 and TRBJ2-1; no reliable D call. V lost 5 bases and J lost 8, with 16 bases in between. The V gene's germline CDR1 is LNHDA and CDR2 SQIVND (reference sequence). The CDR3 runs 14 residues. As DNA, the CDR3 is TGTGCCAGTAGTCCCAGCCTCCTGGCGGATGAGCAGTTCTTC. Its translation: CASSPSLLADEQFF.

The chain joins TRBV28 to TRBJ2-4, with D possibly matching TRBD1 (6 bases). This CDR3 is 15 amino acids long. V was cut by 6 bases and J by 3 bases, with 15 bases left in between. Looked up from germline, CDR1 is MDHEN and CDR2 is SYDVKM. CDR3 sequence reads: CASSPPGRGKNIQYF. CDR3 nucleotide sequence: TGTGCCAGCAGCCCCCCGGGCAGGGGCAAAAACATTCAGTACTTC.

This clone was seen more than once but under ten times. The V call is TRBV6-5, the J call TRBJ1-1; D unresolved. Germline assignment: CDR1 MNHEY and CDR2 SVGAGI. There are 13 residues in the CDR3. With 10 bases removed from V and 1 base from J, the gap between germline ends came to 13 bases. This CDR3 is CATRVGRNTEAFF. Written as DNA, the CDR3 is TGTGCCACCCGGGTTGGTCGGAACACTGAAGCTTTCTTT.

This chain joins TRBV18 and TRBJ1-1, with D tentatively TRBD1 (6 bases). Germline V lookup: CDR1 KGHSH, CDR2 LQKENI. Trimming removed 8 bases from V and 7 bases from J, with 17 bases in between. CDR3 length equals 13 residues. The CDR3 is CASVGGGKGEAFF. The CDR3 DNA is TGTGCCAGCGTCGGAGGGGGTAAGGGTGAAGCTTTCTTT.

The chain employs TRBV6-1 and TRBJ2-3; D not certain. Germline V gives CDR1 MNHNS, CDR2 SASEGT. Trimming removed 2 bases at V and 4 bases at J, with 16 bases between. The CDR3 runs 16 residues. DNA of the CDR3: TGTGCCAGCAGTGAAACGTTTGGGCCGCCCCCAGATACGCAGTATTTT. Residues: CASSETFGPPPDTQYF.

The chain recombines TRBV7-2 with TRBJ1-5; D is undetermined. The germline CDR1 and CDR2 sequences are SGHTA and FQGNSA. CDR3 length equals 16 residues. V lost 1 base and J lost 1, with 11 bases in between. CDR3 in amino acids: CASSLVPVGSNQPQHF. The CDR3 coding sequence is TGTGCCAGCAGCTTAGTTCCTGTCGGAAGCAATCAGCCCCAGCATTTT.

The V gene is TRBV28, the J gene TRBJ1-1; TRBD1 is a possible D gene (5 bases). Germline V lookup: CDR1 MDHEN, CDR2 SYDVKM. This CDR3 is built from 14 residues. Trimming took 8 bases from V and 0 from J, leaving 13 bases between them. The CDR3 DNA sequence: TGTGCCAGCGTTGAGGCAGGGATGAACACTGAAGCTTTCTTT. Its protein product is CASVEAGMNTEAFF. Complete variable domain (other parts from reference TRBV28 and TRBJ1-1): DVKVTQSSRYLVKRTGEKVFLECVQDMDHENMFWYRQDPGLGLRLIYFSYDVKMKEKGDIPEGYSVSREKKERFSLILESASTNQTSMYLCASVEAGMNTEAFFGQGTRLTVV.

The V call is TRBV11-3, the J call TRBJ2-4, with D possibly matching TRBD1 (6 bases). V lost 4 bases and J lost 4, with 11 bases in between. Germline values: CDR1 SGHNT, CDR2 YENEEA. The CDR3 extends over 14 amino acids. CDR3 in DNA: TGTGCCAGCAGCTCTTGGACAGAGAAAAACATTCAGTACTTC. It is translated as CASSSWTEKNIQYF.

The chain carries TRBV11-3 and TRBJ2-1; 8 bases fit TRBD1. CDR1 and CDR2 (germline): SGHNT, YENEEA. The CDR3 totals 13 residues. Trimming took 4 bases from V and 6 from J; bases not matched to a gene: 2. CDR3 protein: CASSSGQVNEQFF. In nucleotides, the CDR3 is TGTGCCAGCAGCTCGGGACAGGTCAATGAGCAGTTCTTC.

The gene calls are TRBV6-5 and TRBJ1-4; tentative D call: TRBD1 (5 bases). V lost 4 bases and J lost 5, with 8 bases in between. This CDR3 region has 13 residues. From germline, CDR1 is MNHEY and CDR2 SVGAGI. The CDR3 DNA reads as TGTGCCAGCAGTTGGACAAAAAATGAAAAACTGTTTTTT. This translates into CASSWTKNEKLFF.

CDR3 bases: TGTGCCAGCAGCCAAGGACGGGGGCTCTCCGGGACATCCTACAATGAGCAGTTCTTC. As protein: CASSQGRGLSGTSYNEQFF. This chain links TRBV14 with TRBJ2-1; D is tentatively TRBD1 or TRBD2 (6 bases each). V lost 1 base and J 1 base, leaving 20 bases between the germline ends. Germline V gene sequence: CDR1 SGHDN, CDR2 FVKESK. The CDR3 is 19 residues long.

The V call is TRBV2, the J call TRBJ1-5; 9 bases are a match to TRBD1. Per germline, CDR1 SNHLY and CDR2 FYNNEI. V dropped 1 base and J dropped 7; count of bases not matched to a gene: 2. This CDR3 has 14 amino acids. The CDR3 protein is CASSEGQGGQPQHF. The DNA of the CDR3 is TGTGCCAGCAGTGAAGGACAGGGGGGCCAGCCCCAGCATTTT. The variable domain in full, with the rest retrieved from reference TRBV2 and TRBJ1-5, is EPEVTQTPSHQVTQMGQEVILRCVPISNHLYFYWYRQILGQKVEFLVSFYNNEISEKSEIFDDQFSVERPDGSNFTLKIRSTKLEDSAMYFCASSEGQGGQPQHFGDGTRLSIL.

Here the CDR3 reads CAWSDPARAGFGYTF. The CDR3 region has the DNA TGTGCCTGGAGTGACCCCGCCCGCGCCGGATTTGGCTACACCTTC. This chain links TRBV30 with TRBJ1-2; D unresolved. V shed 1 base and J shed 7 bases, with 19 bases lying between them. The germline V gene has CDR1 GTSNPN and CDR2 SVGIG (reference sequence). The CDR3 contains 15 residues.

The V and J genes are TRBV27 and TRBJ2-5, with D unresolved. The CDR3 is made up of 13 amino acids. The V gene lost 3 bases and the J gene lost 6 bases, with 11 bases spanning the gap. Germline-derived CDR1 and CDR2 are MNHEY and SMNVEV (reference sequence). This CDR3 is CASSFRWSQTQYF. The CDR3 nucleotides read TGTGCCAGCAGTTTCCGTTGGAGCCAGACCCAGTACTTC.

V and J are TRBV6-5 and TRBJ1-1; D gene unclear. V was cut by 6 bases and J by 3 bases, with 11 bases left in between. The CDR3 totals 13 residues. CDR1 and CDR2 (germline): MNHEY, SVGAGI. DNA for the CDR3: TGTGCCAGCAGGAGAGGACGTGACACTGAAGCTTTCTTT. As protein: CASRRGRDTEAFF.

The genes are TRBV19 and TRBJ2-5, with TRBD1 matching 7 bases. V dropped 4 bases and J dropped 6; count of bases not matched to a gene: 14. The CDR3 loop spans 16 amino acids. Germline lookup yields CDR1 LNHDA and CDR2 SQIVND (reference sequence). The CDR3 reads CASSTPGTRGLKTQYF. The CDR3 DNA sequence: TGTGCCAGTAGTACACCCGGGACAAGGGGGCTGAAGACCCAGTACTTC.

This clone was detected a few times. The CDR3 region has the DNA TGTGCCAGCAGCCCTCCACGGGGACAAGGGGGTGAAAAACTGTTTTTT. This sequence encodes CASSPPRGQGGEKLFF. The V call is TRBV4-2, the J call TRBJ1-4; tentatively, D is TRBD1 (6 bases). CDR1 and CDR2 (germline): LGHNA, YNFKEQ. Deletions cut 4 bases from V and 7 bases from J, with 19 bases between. The CDR3 runs 16 residues.

This chain links TRBV7-2 with TRBJ1-1, with 7 bases that match TRBD1. This CDR3 is built from 13 residues. Per germline, CDR1 SGHTA and CDR2 FQGNSA. V lost 2 bases to trimming and J lost 6 bases; unmatched junction nucleotides: 3. The CDR3 nucleotides read TGTGCCAGCAGCTTATGGACAGGCGCTGAAGCTTTCTTT. Translation: CASSLWTGAEAFF.